The 6 T cell receptor beta chains below come from one sample, sequenced in a study of cytotoxic CD8 clonotypes in ibrutinib-treated CLL. The protocol was immunoSEQ multiplex PCR, while the TCRdb copy is restricted to in-frame clones and leaves out a portion. The table has 330,000 or so clones, 67% seen once; the top ten hold roughly 6.8%. The starting material was PBMCs, obtained after 36 months of ibrutinib treatment. The receptors shown here come from a human donor with chronic lymphocytic leukemia.

For the CDR3, the DNA is TGTGCCAGCATTCCTAGGTCCCTGGCGGGCACTGAAGCTTTCTTT. It is translated as CASIPRSLAGTEAFF. This chain uses TRBV6-1 with TRBJ1-1; D gene uncertain. The CDR3 totals 15 residues. V was cut by 7 bases and J by 4 bases, with 19 bases left in between. Looked up from germline, CDR1 is MNHNS and CDR2 is SASEGT.

The chain has TRBV6-1 and TRBJ2-7; D uncertain. V was shortened by 3 bases and J by 6 bases, with 15 bases between the two germline ends. The length of the CDR3 is 14 residues. Germline V lookup: CDR1 MNHNS, CDR2 SASEGT. The CDR3 loop is CASSDTRNAGEQYF. CDR3 DNA sequence: TGTGCCAGCAGTGACACCCGCAACGCTGGCGAGCAGTACTTC.

The chain carries TRBV7-8 and TRBJ2-7, with 7 nucleotides matching TRBD1. The germline gives CDR1 SGHVS, CDR2 FQNEAQ. This CDR3 comprises 16 residues. Trimming at V came to 1 base and at J to 0 bases, leaving 6 bases not matched to a gene. The DNA of the CDR3 is TGTGCCAGCAGCTTAGATACGACAGGGTTCTCCTACGAGCAGTACTTC. Translated, it gives CASSLDTTGFSYEQYF.

The rearrangement links TRBV5-1 to TRBJ2-2; D gene uncertain. V was pared by 2 bases and J by 5 bases, with 10 bases between. This CDR3 contains 14 residues. Germline CDR1 is SGHRS and CDR2 is YFSETQ. Written as DNA, the CDR3 is TGCGCCAGCAGCTTCTTAGAAACTACCGGGGAGCTGTTTTTT. This gives the protein CASSFLETTGELFF.

This clone is a singleton in its sample. This chain connects TRBV11-2 to TRBJ1-3, with D uncertain. The CDR3 runs 15 residues. V shed 3 bases and J shed 0 bases, with 9 bases lying between them. Per the germline V gene, CDR1 is SGHAT and CDR2 is FQNNGV. CDR3 in amino acids: CASSFSGVSGNTIYF. CDR3 nucleotide sequence: TGTGCCAGCAGCTTTTCGGGAGTCTCTGGAAACACCATATATTTT. Looking up the rest from reference TRBV11-2 and TRBJ1-3 gives the full variable domain: EAGVAQSPRYKIIEKRQSVAFWCNPISGHATLYWYQQILGQGPKLLIQFQNNGVVDDSQLPKDRFSAERLKGVDSTLKIQPAKLEDSAVYLCASSFSGVSGNTIYFGEGSWLTVV.

The rearrangement joins TRBV5-4 to TRBJ2-3; 8 bases fit TRBD2. Germline lookup yields CDR1 SGHNT and CDR2 YYREEE (reference sequence). The CDR3 is made up of 14 amino acids. V shed 3 bases and J 4 bases; nucleotides not matched to a gene: 4. The DNA for the CDR3 is TGTGCCAGCAGCTCAGGACTAGCCGCAGATACGCAGTATTTT. Its protein product is CASSSGLAADTQYF.